This TCR beta chain was obtained from a study of T-cell memory formation after mild COVID-19 (dated by TCRdb to the early 2020s). Notes on the research overall: TCR sequence clusters from the two donors were largely donor specific. In two donors, T-cell clones that expanded and contracted after mild COVID-19 were tracked by sequencing TCRalpha and TCRbeta repertoires over time. The cohort was made up of two young adult volunteers, one female and one male, who were previously healthy.

Data came from an Illumina NovaSeq 6000. TCRalpha and TCRbeta cDNA libraries were built by 5'RACE with constant-segment primers, adding sample barcodes and unique molecular identifiers. Trizol reagent was used to extract RNA from every sample. Amplification of the libraries took two PCR steps, and the second step added a second sample barcode plus Illumina TruSeq adapters. The libraries were sequenced on an Illumina NovaSeq using 2 x 150 bp paired-end reads. Per the authors' processing: Demultiplexing of reads and collapsing into UMI-guided consensus sequences were performed with migec v1.2.7. Using mixcr v2.1.11, UMI consensuses were aligned to TRA and TRB V and J templates and then assembled into clonotypes. A clonotype was counted as expanded or contracted only if both edgeR and NoisET called the change significant, with noise models trained on biological replicates. For edgeR calls, the cutoffs were a false discovery rate-adjusted p below 0.01 and a log2 fold-change threshold of 1. PCA with hierarchical clustering of max-normalized trajectories of the 1000 most abundant clonotypes was used as exploratory dynamics analysis. Separately sequenced CD4+ and CD8+ repertoires were used to assign the CD4 or CD8 phenotype of responding clones. In TCRdb, the public reads were trimmed at Q25 with fastp and aligned with MiXCR, with productive beta chains retained. Every CDR3 protein is listed once, alongside the most common genes and DNA of its rows. TCRdb assigned the V and J calls; the authors' analysis was not used. This sample lists approximately 150,000 distinct CDR3 sequences; roughly 15% were detected once. Clones ranked in the top ten supply about 14% of the sample.

Ficoll-Paque density gradient centrifugation was the method used to isolate PBMCs. The sample holds a few counts of this clonotype. Its antigen specificity is not known. One base away there is no much larger clone; base qualities are not given. V is reduced by 2 bases and J by 0 bases, leaving a spacing of 10 bases between them. The CDR3 measures 15 amino acids from cysteine to phenylalanine. Only CDR3 DNA is held: 45 bases, read in frame from base 1. What the research found in general, with its limitations: Some responding clones were found in pre-infection memory, which suggests that pre-existing cross-reactive memory T cells took part in the SARS-CoV-2 response. Whether the second-wave clones peaking on day 37 were SARS-CoV-2 specific was not confirmed. The study included only a couple of mild cases, and larger cohorts that include severe cases with pre-infection samples were judged to be necessary. Clones contracting from day 15 to 85 had balanced CD4/CD8 phenotypes, while a second wave expanding from day 15 to 37 was biased towards CD4+. Contracting CD4+ clones appeared mostly in the CM and EM memory subsets, whereas CD8+ clones were enriched in EMRA.

Recombination linked TRBV12-3 or TRBV12-4 to TRBJ1-1; the D segment could be TRBD1, given 5 matching bases. The sequencing input was PBMCs or a T cell subset sorted from them (not recorded which). The receptor was derived from an adult woman who had mild COVID-19 (a few samples of this study predate the infection). The sample titles of this study are shuffled in the database, so cell type and time point are left out; the donor was told from shared clones. CDR3 loop: CASSLSAGLNTEAFF. The nucleotides are TGTGCCAGCAGTTTATCCGCAGGGTTGAACACTGAAGCTTTCTTT.